A selection of T cell receptor beta chains follows, all from one sample in a study of regulatory T cells in long-lasting Graves disease. Each CDR3 protein gets one entry after TCRdb re-called the multiplex PCR reads with MiXCR. The table has about 430,000 distinct CDR3 sequences, 20% to 25% seen once. Material: peripheral blood mononuclear cells (PBMCs), obtained when the disease was refractory, from a patient treated with antithyroid drugs. These receptors were taken from a female donor with Graves disease. Each CDR3 is given with its conserved first and last residue. A D gene is named only where the DNA matches it firmly. The listing skips clone size in some rows; elsewhere it reads once, few, many or a size class.

j_gene	v_gene	abundance	d_gene	CDR3nt	CDR3aa
TRBJ1-2	TRBV28	many	.	TGTGCCAGCAGTCCCGGAACAAGGGGTGGAGATAACTATGGCTACACCTTC	CASSPGTRGGDNYGYTF
TRBJ2-7	TRBV5-1	few	TRBD2	TGCGCCAGCAGCTTGGGACTAGCGGGACTGAGCTCCTACGAGCAGTACTTC	CASSLGLAGLSSYEQYF
TRBJ2-5	TRBV10-2	.	.	TGCGCCAGCAGTGAGGGTCTAGTGGAGACCCAGTACTTC	CASSEGLVETQYF
TRBJ2-7	TRBV11-2	many	TRBD1	TGTGCCAGCAGCTCATACAGGGGGCGAAACTACGAGCAGTACTTC	CASSSYRGRNYEQYF
TRBJ1-2	TRBV2	many	.	TGTGCCAGCAGTGAACACAGCCAATACTATGGCTACACCTTC	CASSEHSQYYGYTF
TRBJ1-1	TRBV7-2	.	TRBD1	TGTGCCAGCAGCTCTTCATACAGGGGGCGCAGGTTATACACTGAAGCTTTCTTT	CASSSSYRGRRLYTEAFF
TRBJ2-7	TRBV29-1	few	.	TGCAGCGTTGAAGTTAGCGACGGGACGGCGTACGAGCAGTACTTC	CSVEVSDGTAYEQYF
TRBJ2-7	TRBV5-5	.	.	TGTGCCAGCAGCTTCGGGGGCGCCGGGTACGAGCAGTACTTC	CASSFGGAGYEQYF
TRBJ2-4	TRBV28	many	.	TGTGCCAGCAAGGGCAGCTTAGCCAAAAACATTCAGTACTTC	CASKGSLAKNIQYF
TRBJ1-1	TRBV12-3/TRBV12-4	many	.	TGTGCCAGCTCGGGACCGACTAACACTGAAGCTTTCTTT	CASSGPTNTEAFF
TRBJ2-2	TRBV9	.	TRBD1	TGTGCCAGCAGCGTAGCGATCGGGACAGTAGCAAAGAACACCGGGGAGCTGTTTTTT	CASSVAIGTVAKNTGELFF
TRBJ2-7	TRBV27	many	.	TGTGCCAGCAGTTCTAGCTGGAGGCAGTCCTACGAGCAGTACTTC	CASSSSWRQSYEQYF
TRBJ2-2	TRBV4-1	few	.	TGCGCCAGCAGCCAAGTAAGCGGGGAGCTGTTTTTT	CASSQVSGELFF
TRBJ2-2	TRBV6-2/TRBV6-3	.	TRBD2	TGTGCCAGCAGTTACTCTCTAGCGGGAGCCTCGGCCGGGGAGCTGTTTTTT	CASSYSLAGASAGELFF
TRBJ2-1	TRBV20-1	.	.	TGCAGTGCTCCCCCTGGGGGCGTTGGTGAGCAGTTCTTC	CSAPPGGVGEQFF
TRBJ2-5	TRBV7-3	few	TRBD1	TGTGCCAGCAGCTTAATGCTGAGGGCAGGGGGTTCGGAGACCCAGTACTTC	CASSLMLRAGGSETQYF
TRBJ2-7	TRBV7-6	few	TRBD1	TGTGCCAGCAGCACGATCAGGGGGACAGGGACTTACGAGCAGTACTTC	CASSTIRGTGTYEQYF
TRBJ1-1	TRBV10-1	.	TRBD1	TGCGCCAGCAGTGAGGGGGGTCGGGGACAGACTGAAGCTTTCTTT	CASSEGGRGQTEAFF
TRBJ2-1	TRBV12-3/TRBV12-4	few	.	TGTGCCAGCGGGCGACTAGAGCAGTTCTTC	CASGRLEQFF
TRBJ2-6	TRBV28	many	.	TGTGCCAGCAGTCGGGTCGCGGGCTCTGGGGCCAACGTCCTGACTTTC	CASSRVAGSGANVLTF
TRBJ2-1	TRBV18	few	.	TGTGCCAGCTCACCACAACCAGGGGGGAATGAGCAGTTCTTC	CASSPQPGGNEQFF
TRBJ2-4	TRBV7-2	many	.	TGTGCCAGCAGCTCCCGCTGGAGCGGAGCCAAAAACATTCAGTACTTC	CASSSRWSGAKNIQYF
TRBJ1-5	TRBV28	many	TRBD1	TGTGCCAGCAGTTCTCAGGGGGCCATCAACATTTATAGCAATCAGCCCCAGCATTTT	CASSSQGAINIYSNQPQHF
TRBJ2-7	TRBV11-2	many	TRBD1	TGTGCCAGCAGCTTAGGGGGGACAGGGGATTACGAGCAGTACTTC	CASSLGGTGDYEQYF
TRBJ1-2	TRBV18	few	TRBD1	TGTGCCAGCTCACCAAGACAGGGTGAAGTTGGCTACACCTTC	CASSPRQGEVGYTF
TRBJ2-7	TRBV28	many	TRBD2	TGTGCCAGCAGTCCACCCGGGAGGCCTCCTTACGAGCAGTACTTC	CASSPPGRPPYEQYF
TRBJ1-4	TRBV28	few	.	TGTGCCAGCAGTGGATCTGGGATCGTCGATGAAAAACTGTTTTTT	CASSGSGIVDEKLFF
TRBJ2-6	TRBV28	many	.	TGTGCCAGCAGTAGGCTTTCCGCCTCTGGGGCCAACGTCCTGACTTTC	CASSRLSASGANVLTF
TRBJ2-7	TRBV28	few	TRBD2	TGTGCCAGCAGTCTGCCGGGACTAGCGGCGGCCTACGAGCAGTACTTC	CASSLPGLAAAYEQYF
TRBJ2-5	TRBV28	many	TRBD2	TGTGCCAGCGGAGAGCGGGAGCGAGAGACCCAGTACTTC	CASGERERETQYF
TRBJ1-5	TRBV6-1	.	.	TGTGCCAGCAGTCCCCGGTCCGGTGGTTGGCAGCCCCAGCATTTT	CASSPRSGGWQPQHF
TRBJ2-1	TRBV12-3/TRBV12-4	few	.	TGTGCCAGCACCCTTAGTTTTACCTCCTACAATGAGCAGTTCTTC	CASTLSFTSYNEQFF
TRBJ1-1	TRBV20-1	.	TRBD1	TGCAGTGCCGAAACCCGACAGGGGGCGAAGAACACTGAAGCTTTCTTT	CSAETRQGAKNTEAFF
TRBJ2-7	TRBV7-9	many	TRBD1	TGTGCCAGCAGCTCATACAGGGGGGCACTGATCGAGCAGTACTTC	CASSSYRGALIEQYF
TRBJ2-7	TRBV5-1	.	TRBD2	TGCGCCAGCAGCATGGCCCCCGGTGCTAGCGGCTCCTACGAGCAGTACTTC	CASSMAPGASGSYEQYF
TRBJ2-4	TRBV20-1	.	TRBD1	TGCAGTGCTAGAGAGGCGGGACAGGGGCTAGCCAAAAACATTCAGTACTTC	CSAREAGQGLAKNIQYF
TRBJ1-4	TRBV27	many	.	TGTGCCAGCAGTTTAGGGCAGGGGATGTCGGCTAATGAAAAACTGTTTTTT	CASSLGQGMSANEKLFF